This TCR beta chain was identified during a study of T cell changes during pregnancy in multiple sclerosis. Germline lookup yields CDR1 KGHSH and CDR2 LQKENI. The CDR3 has 16 residues. V lost 3 bases, J lost 8 bases, and 5 bases stayed unmatched. Sequencing used immunoSEQ multiplex PCR; TCRdb keeps in-frame clones, though not all of them. Here the sample spans some 93,000 clones, 90% to 95% being singletons. The sample in question was peripheral blood, obtained after pregnancy. The V call is TRBV18, the J call TRBJ1-6, with TRBD1 identical over 12 bases. The clonotype comes from a female donor in good health, enrolled as a control in a pregnancy study. CDR3 in amino acids: CASSPPGQGADSPLHF. In DNA form, the CDR3 reads TGTGCCAGCTCACCGCCGGGACAGGGGGCAGATTCACCCCTCCACTTT.